This TCR beta chain derives from a study of metastatic and nonmetastatic thyroid tumors. Study-level information: Repertoire comparison spanned blood and tumor or nodule tissue of malignant and benign thyroid patients.

No treatment had been given to any patient before thyroid surgery. Germline lookup yields CDR1 MDHEN and CDR2 SYDVKM. Trimming at V came to 8 bases and at J to 6 bases, leaving 7 bases not matched to a gene. The CDR3 is made up of 12 amino acids. Study processing details: Building a distant-metastasis classifier for papillary thyroid cancer drew on CDR3 differences across clinicopathological groups. TCRdb reanalyzed the PCR reads with MiXCR. The V and J calls follow TCRdb's processing rather than the paper's. The profile shows approximately 58,000 clones, roughly 20% of them singletons. This clone was observed many times.

The TCR originated in a female donor with papillary thyroid cancer or a benign thyroid nodule (not recorded which). Some clones in this sample may be carry-over from other donors' samples. The chain carries TRBV28 and TRBJ2-7, with 7 bases identical to TRBD1. The sample taken for sequencing was blood. CDR3 residues: CASQQGSGEQYF. The CDR3 DNA follows: TGTGCCAGCCAACAGGGGTCCGGCGAGCAGTACTTC.